These 9 T cell receptor beta chains came from one sample sequenced in a study of Ad26.COV2.S vaccination and SARS-CoV-2 variants (dated by TCRdb to the early 2020s). The method behind the library was the immunoSEQ multiplex PCR assay. The immuneACCESS repertoire file appears here via TCRdb, limited to in-frame rearrangements. These files lack a portion of the clones; in checked studies, under half of the deficit traces to unresolved V genes, and the cause of the others is not known. The sample yields some 520,000 clones; roughly 85% were counted once. The ten largest account for 13% of the sample. The treatment or condition label on this specimen signifies: about 20 received Ad26.COV2.S at low or high dose, single or two shots; 5 received placebo; per-sample allocation not given. For vaccine and placebo recipients, repertoires were sequenced using samples collected on day 63 after the first injection.

The input for sequencing was peripheral blood, taken in a trial of Ad26.COV2.S vaccine versus placebo. The receptor source for this set is a person between 18 and 65 years old who received the Ad26.COV2.S COVID-19 vaccine or a placebo.

This clone was detected many times. The chain employs TRBV4-3 and TRBJ2-7; 7 bases map to TRBD2. Unmatched junction bases numbered 12, after V lost 0 bases and J lost 7 bases. Germline-derived CDR1 and CDR2 are LGHNA and YSLEER. The length of the CDR3 is 16 residues. The CDR3 region is CASSQDEAGALREQYF. DNA for the CDR3: TGCGCCAGCAGCCAAGATGAGGCGGGAGCCCTACGAGAGCAGTACTTC.

This clone appeared a few times. The chain employs TRBV5-1 and TRBJ1-2; no firm D call. Germline CDR1 reads SGHRS; CDR2 reads YFSETQ. The CDR3 extends over 13 amino acids. Between the trimmed V and J ends, which lost 4 bases and 0 bases, there was a span of 7 bases. This chain's CDR3 is CASSSRSNYGYTF. The CDR3 region has the DNA TGCGCCAGCAGCAGCAGGTCTAACTATGGCTACACCTTC.

The genes are TRBV7-9 and TRBJ1-5, with D hard to call. The V and J ends lost 4 bases and 10 bases respectively, with 11 bases between them. Germline V CDR1 and CDR2: SEHNR, FQNEAQ (reference sequence). The CDR3 spans 12 residues. The CDR3 spells CASSSPIGPQHF. As DNA, the CDR3 is TGTGCCAGCAGCTCCCCCATTGGACCCCAGCATTTT.

The rearrangement links TRBV5-1 to TRBJ1-6, with D possibly being TRBD1 (5 bases). The V gene lost 0 bases and the J gene lost 8 bases, with 15 bases spanning the gap. The length of the CDR3 is 16 residues. Germline CDR1 reads SGHRS; CDR2 reads YFSETQ. This CDR3 is CASSLAGTGGDSPLHF. For the CDR3, the DNA is TGCGCCAGCAGCTTGGCCGGGACCGGAGGGGATTCACCCCTCCACTTT. Drawing the rest from reference TRBV5-1 and TRBJ1-6, the complete variable domain is KAGVTQTPRYLIKTRGQQVTLSCSPISGHRSVSWYQQTPGQGLQFLFEYFSETQRNKGNFPGRFSGRQFSNSRSEMNVSTLELGDSALYLCASSLAGTGGDSPLHFGNGTRLTVT.

The rearrangement uses TRBV9 and TRBJ1-3, with D unclear. The CDR3 contains 17 residues. Trimming removed 1 base from V and 0 bases from J, with 14 bases in between. In germline, CDR1 is SGDLS, CDR2 YYNGEE. CDR3 DNA sequence: TGTGCCAGCAGCGTAAGTGACAAGACGGACTCTGGAAACACCATATATTTT. Translation gives CASSVSDKTDSGNTIYF.

The chain carries TRBV7-2 and TRBJ2-7; 11 bases are shared with TRBD2. CDR1 is SGHTA, CDR2 FQGNSA, per germline. V trimming: 3 bases; J trimming: 4 bases; junction bases outside the gene matches: 5. The CDR3 extends over 15 amino acids. CDR3 nucleotides: TGTGCCAGCAGCTTTAGCGGGAGGGCCGTTTACGAGCAGTACTTC. This gives the protein CASSFSGRAVYEQYF. Complete variable domain (other parts from reference TRBV7-2 and TRBJ2-7): GAGVSQSPSNKVTEKGKDVELRCDPISGHTALYWYRQSLGQGLEFLIYFQGNSAPDKSGLPSDRFSAERTGGSVSTLTIQRTQQEDSAVYLCASSFSGRAVYEQYFGPGTRLTVT.

The rearrangement joins TRBV2 to TRBJ2-2, with a possible D match to TRBD2 (5 bases). V was cut by 7 bases and J by 2 bases, with 11 bases left in between. In germline, CDR1 is SNHLY, CDR2 FYNNEI. The CDR3 is 14 residues long. The CDR3 protein is CASKSGGNTGELFF. The CDR3 DNA follows: TGTGCCAGCAAAAGCGGCGGAAACACCGGGGAGCTGTTTTTT. Combining the CDR3 with reference TRBV2 and TRBJ2-2 gives the whole variable domain EPEVTQTPSHQVTQMGQEVILRCVPISNHLYFYWYRQILGQKVEFLVSFYNNEISEKSEIFDDQFSVERPDGSNFTLKIRSTKLEDSAMYFCASKSGGNTGELFFGEGSRLTVL.

This chain connects TRBV3-1 (or the pseudogene TRBV3-2) to TRBJ2-4; D gene ambiguous. V dropped 4 bases and J dropped 1 base, with 5 bases sitting between them. The CDR3 sequence is 13 residues long. Germline CDR1 LGHDT, CDR2 YNNKEL (reference sequence). The CDR3 here is CASSRQAKNIQYF. The CDR3 nucleotides are TGTGCCAGCAGCCGCCAGGCCAAAAACATTCAGTACTTC.

The CDR3 bases are TGTGCCAGCCAAGAAGGTGGTGGGACCTCTAGGGGGGAGCAGTTCTTC. Residues: CASQEGGGTSRGEQFF. The V gene is TRBV4-2, the J gene TRBJ2-1, with a weak D call TRBD1 (6 bases). The CDR3 consists of 16 residues. The germline gives CDR1 LGHNA, CDR2 YNFKEQ. V lost 8 bases, J lost 10 bases, and 27 bases lay in between.